The rows below give T cell receptor beta chains drawn from one sample of a study of beta chain features in type 1 diabetes. Using immunoSEQ multiplex PCR, the repertoire was profiled, and TCRdb retains in-frame clones only, with some absent. The top ten clones hold about 0.04% of a sample with roughly 450,000 clones, approximately 14% of them seen once. The specimen sequenced was naive CD4+ T cells from blood. Receptor source: a man in his thirties or forties in good health. The CDR3 runs from the conserved cysteine through the conserved F or W. D genes are given only for firm matches. Clone size is given for some rows only: seen once, a few or many times, or a class if the clone is expanded.

V gene	D gene	J gene	CDR3 length	clone size	CDR3 protein	CDR3 DNA
TRBV4-1	-	TRBJ2-1	16	few	CASSQDVAEWYHEQFF	TGCGCCAGCAGCCAAGATGTGGCTGAATGGTATCATGAGCAGTTCTTC
TRBV6-5	TRBD1	TRBJ1-4	14	-	CASSYRDSNEKLFF	TGTGCCAGCAGTTACCGGGACAGTAATGAAAAACTGTTTTTT
TRBV9	TRBD1	TRBJ2-7	15	-	CASSAGTGGSYEQYF	TGTGCCAGCAGCGCGGGGACAGGGGGCAGTTACGAGCAGTACTTC
TRBV20-1	-	TRBJ2-3	11	-	CSVPMGDTQYF	TGCAGTGTTCCGATGGGGGATACGCAGTATTTT
TRBV7-2	-	TRBJ1-1	13	-	CASSSRMNTEAFF	TGTGCCAGCAGCTCCAGGATGAACACTGAAGCTTTCTTT
TRBV9	TRBD1	TRBJ1-4	15	-	CASSPQDRRGEKLFF	TGTGCCAGCAGCCCTCAGGACAGGCGTGGCGAAAAACTGTTTTTT
TRBV30	-	TRBJ2-5	12	few	CAWSHSSETQYF	TGTGCCTGGAGTCATTCATCAGAGACCCAGTACTTC
TRBV29-1	-	TRBJ2-6	13	few	CSVRYSGANVLTF	TGCAGCGTCCGCTACTCTGGGGCCAACGTCCTGACTTTC
TRBV5-4	TRBD1	TRBJ2-1	16	-	CASSLVGTGMGNEQFF	TGTGCCAGCAGCTTGGTTGGGACAGGGATGGGGAATGAGCAGTTCTTC
TRBV5-1	TRBD1	TRBJ2-5	13	few	CASSSQKQGREYF	TGCGCCAGCAGCTCCCAAAAACAGGGGCGTGAGTACTTC
TRBV7-2	-	TRBJ2-1	14	-	CASSPGPDNNEQFF	TGTGCCAGCAGTCCGGGACCAGACAACAATGAGCAGTTCTTC
TRBV29-1	-	TRBJ2-1	11	-	CSSKQGNEQFF	TGCAGCTCCAAACAGGGTAATGAGCAGTTCTTC
TRBV30	-	TRBJ1-2	14	-	CAWSVKALFYGYTF	TGTGCCTGGAGTGTGAAGGCGCTTTTCTATGGCTACACCTTC
TRBV4-3	-	TRBJ2-3	19	-	CASSQDESPGMSHTDTQYF	TGCGCCAGCAGCCAAGATGAATCCCCGGGAATGTCACACACAGATACGCAGTATTTT
TRBV20-1	TRBD2	TRBJ2-3	11	-	CSARLAPAQYF	TGCAGTGCTCGACTAGCTCCGGCGCAGTATTTT
TRBV14	-	TRBJ2-2	13	few	CASSQVPAGELFF	TGTGCCAGCAGCCAAGTCCCGGCCGGGGAGCTGTTTTTT
TRBV4-3	-	TRBJ2-1	13	-	CASSQVPFLEQFF	TGCGCCAGCAGCCAAGTCCCGTTTTTGGAGCAGTTCTTC
TRBV4-1	-	TRBJ2-7	16	-	CASSPPVSGRTYEQYF	TGCGCCAGCAGCCCGCCTGTTTCGGGGCGCACCTACGAGCAGTACTTC
TRBV30	TRBD1	TRBJ1-5	14	few	CAWSVDRGSQPQHF	TGTGCCTGGAGTGTCGACAGGGGCAGTCAGCCCCAGCATTTT
TRBV14	-	TRBJ2-3	15	few	CASSQEGGSTDTQYF	TGTGCCAGCAGCCAAGAGGGCGGTAGCACAGATACGCAGTATTTT
TRBV25-1	TRBD1	TRBJ1-6	15	-	CASSGDRGRNSPLHF	TGTGCCAGCAGTGGGGACAGGGGACGCAATTCACCCCTCCACTTT
TRBV11-2	TRBD2	TRBJ2-1	13	-	CASNSGGGNEQFF	TGTGCCAGCAACTCAGGCGGGGGCAATGAGCAGTTCTTC
TRBV5-1	-	TRBJ1-6	16	-	CASSLYREPSLSPLHF	TGCGCCAGCAGCTTATACCGGGAACCCTCCCTCTCACCCCTCCACTTT
TRBV7-2	TRBD2	TRBJ2-1	17	few	CASSQPGLAGRGNEQFF	TGTGCCAGCAGCCAACCGGGACTAGCGGGACGAGGGAATGAGCAGTTCTTC
TRBV30	-	TRBJ1-3	12	few	CAWRKGGNTIYF	TGTGCCTGGAGAAAAGGGGGAAACACCATATATTTT
TRBV30	TRBD1	TRBJ1-5	13	few	CAWARQGLQPQHF	TGTGCCTGGGCTAGACAGGGGCTCCAGCCCCAGCATTTT
TRBV5-1	-	TRBJ1-1	13	-	CASSFDRNTEAFF	TGCGCCAGCAGCTTTGACAGAAACACTGAAGCTTTCTTT
TRBV4-3	-	TRBJ2-4	15	few	CASSQDRTPKNIQYF	TGCGCCAGCAGCCAAGATCGGACACCTAAAAACATTCAGTACTTC
TRBV5-1	TRBD2	TRBJ2-3	16	few	CASSSGLAGTTDTQYF	TGCGCCAGCAGCTCGGGACTAGCGGGGACCACAGATACGCAGTATTTT
TRBV20-1	-	TRBJ1-2	11	few	CSARQIDGYTF	TGCAGTGCCCGACAAATCGATGGCTACACCTTC
TRBV7-2	-	TRBJ1-2	14	few	CASSNWNLRYGYTF	TGTGCCAGCAGCAACTGGAACCTGAGATATGGCTACACCTTC
TRBV5-6	TRBD1	TRBJ2-7	13	-	CASSHGTAYEQYF	TGTGCCAGCAGCCACGGGACAGCATACGAGCAGTACTTC
TRBV11-2	-	TRBJ2-7	13	-	CASNSGGAGEQYF	TGTGCCAGCAACTCCGGCGGTGCCGGGGAGCAGTACTTC
TRBV11-2	-	TRBJ2-4	13	-	CASSLVEANIQYF	TGTGCCAGCAGCTTAGTGGAGGCAAACATTCAGTACTTC
TRBV5-4	-	TRBJ2-4	17	-	CASSPPGTGQRGNIQYF	TGTGCCAGCAGCCCTCCAGGGACGGGGCAAAGGGGAAACATTCAGTACTTC
TRBV30	TRBD2	TRBJ2-6	20	few	CAGSTSGSSLAFSGANVLTF	TGTGCCGGCTCGACTAGCGGGAGTAGTTTAGCATTCTCTGGGGCCAACGTCCTGACTTTC
TRBV29-1	-	TRBJ2-1	12	few	CSVRVVGNEQFF	TGCAGCGTTCGGGTCGTAGGCAATGAGCAGTTCTTC
TRBV5-1	-	TRBJ2-1	12	once	CASSLAMNEQFF	TGCGCCAGCAGCTTGGCGATGAATGAGCAGTTCTTC
TRBV6-6	-	TRBJ2-7	15	-	CASSPAGRIPYEQYF	TGTGCCAGCAGTCCCGCAGGGAGAATTCCTTACGAGCAGTACTTC
TRBV7-2	TRBD2	TRBJ2-3	14	few	CASRIGSGADTQYF	TGTGCCAGCAGAATTGGTAGCGGGGCAGATACGCAGTATTTT
TRBV18	-	TRBJ2-3	18	few	CASSSLPTGTVAPDTQYF	TGTGCCAGCTCATCTTTACCCACCGGGACTGTGGCGCCAGATACGCAGTATTTT
TRBV7-9	-	TRBJ1-1	13	-	CASSLGEGTEAFF	TGTGCCAGCAGCTTAGGGGAGGGCACTGAAGCTTTCTTT
TRBV7-2	TRBD1	TRBJ1-6	17	-	CASSLVSSGTGVSPLHF	TGTGCCAGCAGCTTAGTGTCTTCGGGGACAGGCGTCTCACCCCTCCACTTT
TRBV5-1	-	TRBJ2-3	13	-	CASSLQHTDTQYF	TGCGCCAGCAGCTTGCAGCACACAGATACGCAGTATTTT
TRBV5-4	TRBD2	TRBJ2-5	14	few	CASSPGGSQETQYF	TGTGCCAGCAGCCCGGGGGGGTCTCAAGAGACCCAGTACTTC
TRBV5-1	-	TRBJ1-2	16	-	CASSPGAAKTNYGYTF	TGCGCCAGCAGCCCCGGGGCGGCGAAGACTAACTATGGCTACACCTTC
TRBV7-2	TRBD2	TRBJ2-1	14	-	CASSLREFYNEQFF	TGTGCCAGCAGCTTGCGGGAGTTTTACAATGAGCAGTTCTTC
TRBV4-3	-	TRBJ1-1	15	-	CASSQTVVGWTEAFF	TGCGCCAGCAGCCAGACTGTCGTCGGATGGACTGAAGCTTTCTTT
TRBV25-1	TRBD1	TRBJ2-7	15	few	CASSDPTGAFYEQYF	TGTGCCAGCAGTGACCCCACAGGGGCCTTCTACGAGCAGTACTTC
TRBV7-9	-	TRBJ2-7	13	-	CASSLAGAYEQYF	TGTGCCAGCAGCTTAGCCGGAGCCTACGAGCAGTACTTC
TRBV5-4	TRBD1	TRBJ2-5	15	few	CASTKLDRVQETQYF	TGTGCCAGCACCAAATTGGACAGGGTCCAAGAGACCCAGTACTTC
TRBV7-6	TRBD2	TRBJ2-4	15	few	CASSLSGGGKNIQYF	TGTGCCAGCAGCTTGTCGGGGGGAGGCAAAAACATTCAGTACTTC
TRBV7-8	-	TRBJ2-7	14	few	CASSLEGGSYEQYF	TGTGCCAGCAGCTTAGAGGGTGGGAGCTACGAGCAGTACTTC